This TCR beta chain was identified during a study of beta chain features in type 1 diabetes. cDNA synthesis used the whole RNA isolate, giving expressed TCRB sequences. TCRdb's copy holds only in-frame clones and misses some; the assay was immunoSEQ multiplex PCR. In the table there are some 250,000 clones, around 26% of which are singletons. The germline gives CDR1 MDHEN, CDR2 SYDVKM. The V end was cut by 1 base, the J end by 0 bases, with 10 bases between. The CDR3 is 17 residues long. This clone was counted a few times. Its antigen is not known. Study results and caveats: More deletions and fewer insertions at VDJ junctions were seen in type 1 diabetes patients. Researchers report that Type 1 diabetes patients had moderately but significantly shorter TCRB CDR3s across all four CD4+ subsets.

Sequenced: central memory CD4+ T cells from blood. This TCR came from a man under 40 in good health. V gene TRBV28 combines with J gene TRBJ2-6; a possible D gene is TRBD1 (6 bases). CDR3: CASSLSRTASGANVLTF. In nucleotides, the CDR3 is TGTGCCAGCAGTTTATCTCGGACAGCCTCTGGGGCCAACGTCCTGACTTTC.